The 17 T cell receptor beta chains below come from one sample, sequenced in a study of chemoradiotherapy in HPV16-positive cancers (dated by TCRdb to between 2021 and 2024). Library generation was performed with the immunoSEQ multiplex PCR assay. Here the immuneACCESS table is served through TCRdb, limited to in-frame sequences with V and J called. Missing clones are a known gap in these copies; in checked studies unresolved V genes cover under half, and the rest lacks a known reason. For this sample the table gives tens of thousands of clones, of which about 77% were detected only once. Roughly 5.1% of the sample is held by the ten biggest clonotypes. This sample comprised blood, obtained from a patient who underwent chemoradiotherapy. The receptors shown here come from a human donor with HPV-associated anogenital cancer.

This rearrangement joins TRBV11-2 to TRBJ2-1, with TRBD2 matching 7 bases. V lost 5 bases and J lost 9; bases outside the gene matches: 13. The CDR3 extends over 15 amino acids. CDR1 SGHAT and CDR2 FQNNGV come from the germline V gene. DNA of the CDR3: TGTGCCAGCAGCCCTCTCGTCAGCGGGGCTACTGAGCAGTTCTTC. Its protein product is CASSPLVSGATEQFF.

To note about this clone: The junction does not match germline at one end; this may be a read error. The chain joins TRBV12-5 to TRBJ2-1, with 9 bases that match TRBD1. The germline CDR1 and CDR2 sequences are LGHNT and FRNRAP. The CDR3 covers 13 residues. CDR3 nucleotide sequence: TGTGCTAGTGCCGGGACAGGGTTGGTTTCGCCAGTCTTC. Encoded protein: CASAGTGLVSPVF.

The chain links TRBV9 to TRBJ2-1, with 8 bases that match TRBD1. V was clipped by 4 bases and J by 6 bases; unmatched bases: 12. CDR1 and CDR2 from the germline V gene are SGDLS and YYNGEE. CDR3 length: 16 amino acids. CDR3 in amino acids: CASSPDLRGRGNEQFF. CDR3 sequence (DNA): TGTGCCAGCAGCCCAGACCTCAGGGGGCGCGGCAATGAGCAGTTCTTC.

CDR3 in amino acids: CASSLALIGGASEAFF. The CDR3 nucleotides read TGTGCCAGCAGCTTAGCGCTCATCGGTGGGGCCTCTGAAGCTTTCTTT. The chain joins TRBV7-2 to TRBJ1-1, with D tentatively TRBD1 (5 bases). The ends were cut back, 0 bases at V and 6 bases at J, with 17 bases in the middle. Germline-derived CDR1 and CDR2 are SGHTA and FQGNSA. The CDR3 has 16 amino acids.

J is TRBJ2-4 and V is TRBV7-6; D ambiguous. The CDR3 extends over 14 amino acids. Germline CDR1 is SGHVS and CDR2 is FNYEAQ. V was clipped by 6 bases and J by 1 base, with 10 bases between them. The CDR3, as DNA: TGTGCCAGCAGTCTGGGTACGGCCAAAAACATTCAGTACTTC. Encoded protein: CASSLGTAKNIQYF.

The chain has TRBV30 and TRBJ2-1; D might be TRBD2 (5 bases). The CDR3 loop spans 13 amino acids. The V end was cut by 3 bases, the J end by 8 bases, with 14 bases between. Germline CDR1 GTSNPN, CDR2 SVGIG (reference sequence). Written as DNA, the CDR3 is TGTGCCTGGAGCCCCCTGCGGGTTGATGAGCAGTTCTTC. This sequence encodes CAWSPLRVDEQFF.

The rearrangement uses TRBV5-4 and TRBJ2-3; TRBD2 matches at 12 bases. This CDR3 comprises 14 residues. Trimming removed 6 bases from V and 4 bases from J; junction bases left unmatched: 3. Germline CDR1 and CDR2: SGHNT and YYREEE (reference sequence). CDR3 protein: CASTSGGVPDTQYF. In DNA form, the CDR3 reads TGTGCCAGCACTAGCGGGGGGGTGCCAGATACGCAGTATTTT. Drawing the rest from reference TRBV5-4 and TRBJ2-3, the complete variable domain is ETGVTQSPTHLIKTRGQQVTLRCSSQSGHNTVSWYQQALGQGPQFIFQYYREEENGRGNFPPRFSGLQFPNYSSELNVNALELDDSALYLCASTSGGVPDTQYFGPGTRLTVL.

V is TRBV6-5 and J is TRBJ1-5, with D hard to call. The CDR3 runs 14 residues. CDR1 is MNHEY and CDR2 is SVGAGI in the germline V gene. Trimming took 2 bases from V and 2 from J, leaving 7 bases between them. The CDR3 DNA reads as TGTGCCAGCAGTTACGATCCTCGCAATCAGCCCCAGCATTTT. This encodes CASSYDPRNQPQHF.

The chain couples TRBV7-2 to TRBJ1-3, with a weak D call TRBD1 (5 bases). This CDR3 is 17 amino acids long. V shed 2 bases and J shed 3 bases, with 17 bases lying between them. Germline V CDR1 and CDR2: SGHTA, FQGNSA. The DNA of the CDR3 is TGTGCCAGCAGCTTACTCACAGGAGGCAGCCTTGGAAACACCATATATTTT. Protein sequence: CASSLLTGGSLGNTIYF.

For the CDR3, the DNA is TGCAGCGCATCGACAGGGGGTAGCTCCTACGAGCAGTACTTC. Amino acids: CSASTGGSSYEQYF. The J gene is TRBJ2-7, the V gene TRBV29-1, with 9 bases identical to TRBD1. The length of the CDR3 is 14 residues. V lost 7 bases and J lost 0; bases outside the gene matches: 7. Germline loops: CDR1 SQVTM, CDR2 ANQGSEA.

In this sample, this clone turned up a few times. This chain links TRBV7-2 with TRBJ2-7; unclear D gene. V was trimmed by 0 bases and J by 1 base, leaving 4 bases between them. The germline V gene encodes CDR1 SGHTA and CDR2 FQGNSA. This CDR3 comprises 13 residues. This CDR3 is CASSLARSYEQYF. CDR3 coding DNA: TGTGCCAGCAGCTTAGCGCGATCCTACGAGCAGTACTTC.

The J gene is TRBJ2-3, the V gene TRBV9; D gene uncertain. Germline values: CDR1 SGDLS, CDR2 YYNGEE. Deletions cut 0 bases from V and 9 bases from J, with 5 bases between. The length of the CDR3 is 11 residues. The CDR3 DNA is TGTGCCAGCAGCGTAGACGGCACGCAGTATTTT. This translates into CASSVDGTQYF. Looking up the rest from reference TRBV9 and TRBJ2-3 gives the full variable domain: DSGVTQTPKHLITATGQRVTLRCSPRSGDLSVYWYQQSLDQGLQFLIQYYNGEERAKGNILERFSAQQFPDLHSELNLSSLELGDSALYFCASSVDGTQYFGPGTRLTVL.

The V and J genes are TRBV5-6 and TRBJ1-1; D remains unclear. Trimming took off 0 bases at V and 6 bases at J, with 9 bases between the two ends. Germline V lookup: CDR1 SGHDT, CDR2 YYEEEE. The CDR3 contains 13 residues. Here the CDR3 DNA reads TGTGCCAGCAGCTTGGCAGCTGTACCTGAAGCTTTCTTT. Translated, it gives CASSLAAVPEAFF.

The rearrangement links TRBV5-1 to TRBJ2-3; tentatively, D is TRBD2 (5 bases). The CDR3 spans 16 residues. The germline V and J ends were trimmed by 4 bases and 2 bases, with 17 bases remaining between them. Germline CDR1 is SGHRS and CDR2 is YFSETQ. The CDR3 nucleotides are TGCGCCAGCAGCAATGGACTGGAACCATACACAGATACGCAGTATTTT. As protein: CASSNGLEPYTDTQYF.

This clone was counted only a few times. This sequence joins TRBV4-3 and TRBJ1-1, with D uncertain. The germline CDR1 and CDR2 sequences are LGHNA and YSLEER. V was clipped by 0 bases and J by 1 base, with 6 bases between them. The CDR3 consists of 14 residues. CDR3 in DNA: TGCGCCAGCAGCCAAGATCTCGAGAACACTGAAGCTTTCTTT. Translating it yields CASSQDLENTEAFF.

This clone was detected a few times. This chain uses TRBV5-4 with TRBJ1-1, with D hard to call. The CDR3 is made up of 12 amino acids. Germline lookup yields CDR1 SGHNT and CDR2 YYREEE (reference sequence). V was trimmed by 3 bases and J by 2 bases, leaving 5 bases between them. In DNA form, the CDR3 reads TGTGCCAGCAGCTCGGCCAACACTGAAGCTTTCTTT. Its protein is CASSSANTEAFF.

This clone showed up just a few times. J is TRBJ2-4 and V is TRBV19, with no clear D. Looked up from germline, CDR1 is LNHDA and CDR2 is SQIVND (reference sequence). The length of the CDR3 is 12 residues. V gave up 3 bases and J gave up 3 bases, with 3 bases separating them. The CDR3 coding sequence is TGTGCCAGTAGTATTGGCAAAAACATTCAGTACTTC. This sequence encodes CASSIGKNIQYF.